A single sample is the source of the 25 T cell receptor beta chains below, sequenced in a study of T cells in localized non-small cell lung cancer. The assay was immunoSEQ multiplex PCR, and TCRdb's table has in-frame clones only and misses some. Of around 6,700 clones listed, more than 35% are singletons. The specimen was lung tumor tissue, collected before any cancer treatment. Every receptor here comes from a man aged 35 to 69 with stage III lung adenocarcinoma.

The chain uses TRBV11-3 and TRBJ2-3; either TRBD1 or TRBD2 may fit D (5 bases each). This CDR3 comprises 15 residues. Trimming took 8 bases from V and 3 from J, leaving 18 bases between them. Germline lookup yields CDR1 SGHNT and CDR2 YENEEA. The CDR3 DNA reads TGTGCCAGCTCGATGGGGACCCCTGGGACAGATACGCAGTATTTT. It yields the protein CASSMGTPGTDTQYF.

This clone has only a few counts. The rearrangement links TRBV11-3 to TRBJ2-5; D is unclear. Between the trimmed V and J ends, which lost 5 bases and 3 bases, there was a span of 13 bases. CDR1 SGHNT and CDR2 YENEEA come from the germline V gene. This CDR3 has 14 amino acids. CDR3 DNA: TGTGCCAGCAGCCCCGGGTCCCCCGAAGAGACCCAGTACTTC. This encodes CASSPGSPEETQYF.

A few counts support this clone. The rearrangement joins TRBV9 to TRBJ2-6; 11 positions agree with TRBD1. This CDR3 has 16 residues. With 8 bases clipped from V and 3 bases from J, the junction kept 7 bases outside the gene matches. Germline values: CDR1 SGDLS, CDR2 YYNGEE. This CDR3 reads CASSGQGALGANVLTF. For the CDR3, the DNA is TGTGCCAGTAGTGGACAGGGGGCGCTTGGGGCCAACGTCCTGACTTTC.

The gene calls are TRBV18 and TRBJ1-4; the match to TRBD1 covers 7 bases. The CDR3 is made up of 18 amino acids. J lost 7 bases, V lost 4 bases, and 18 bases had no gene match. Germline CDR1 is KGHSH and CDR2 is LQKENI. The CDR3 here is CASSLETLKPGQSEKLFF. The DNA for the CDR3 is TGTGCCAGCTCACTAGAAACCTTGAAACCGGGACAGAGTGAAAAACTGTTTTTT.

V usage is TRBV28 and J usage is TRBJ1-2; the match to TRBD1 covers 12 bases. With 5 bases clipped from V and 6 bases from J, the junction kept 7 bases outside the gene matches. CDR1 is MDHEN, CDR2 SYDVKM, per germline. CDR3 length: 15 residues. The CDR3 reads CASSPGTGGEDGYTF. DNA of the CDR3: TGTGCCAGCAGTCCAGGGACAGGGGGCGAGGATGGCTACACCTTC.

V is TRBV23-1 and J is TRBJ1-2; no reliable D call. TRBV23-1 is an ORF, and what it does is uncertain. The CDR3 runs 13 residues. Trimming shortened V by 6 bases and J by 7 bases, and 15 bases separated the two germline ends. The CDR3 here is CASSQDLESGYTF. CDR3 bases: TGCGCCAGCAGCCAAGATCTCGAGAGTGGCTACACCTTC.

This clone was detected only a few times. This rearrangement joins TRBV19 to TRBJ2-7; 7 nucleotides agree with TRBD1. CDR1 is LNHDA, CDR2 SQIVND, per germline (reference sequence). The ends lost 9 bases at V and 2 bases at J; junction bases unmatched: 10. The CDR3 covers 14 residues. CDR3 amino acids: CASSTRTGPYEQYF. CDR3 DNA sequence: TGTGCCAGCTCGACGAGGACAGGTCCCTACGAGCAGTACTTC.

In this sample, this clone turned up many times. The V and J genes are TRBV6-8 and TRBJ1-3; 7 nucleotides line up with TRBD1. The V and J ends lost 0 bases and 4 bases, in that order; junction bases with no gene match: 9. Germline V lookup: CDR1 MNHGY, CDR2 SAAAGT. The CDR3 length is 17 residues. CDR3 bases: TGTGCCAGCAGTTACTCGACCTTTACAGGGGAAGGAAACACCATATATTTT. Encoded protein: CASSYSTFTGEGNTIYF.

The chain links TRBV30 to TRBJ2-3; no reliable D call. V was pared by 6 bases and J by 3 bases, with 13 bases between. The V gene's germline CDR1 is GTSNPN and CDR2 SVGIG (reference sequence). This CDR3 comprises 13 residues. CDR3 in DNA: TGTGCCTGCAGAGTGGCTTGGACAGATACGCAGTATTTT. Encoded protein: CACRVAWTDTQYF.

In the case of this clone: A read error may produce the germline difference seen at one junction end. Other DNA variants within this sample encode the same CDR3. The CDR3 nucleotides read TGTGCCAGCAGTTCGCGGACAGGGGCCTACAATGAACAGTTCTTC. Encoded protein: CASSSRTGAYNEQFF. The rearrangement joins TRBV27 to TRBJ2-1; 9 bases are a match to TRBD1. CDR1 is MNHEY, CDR2 SMNVEV, per germline (reference sequence). The CDR3 sequence is 15 residues long.

CDR3 in DNA: TGTGCCAGCAGCACGGGGGGGCAGGGTAGTAAAAAACTGTTTTTT. This encodes CASSTGGQGSKKLFF. V and J are TRBV2 and TRBJ1-4; tentative D call: TRBD1 (6 bases). This CDR3 is built from 15 residues. Trimming removed 6 bases from V and 9 bases from J, with 20 bases in between. Germline V gives CDR1 SNHLY, CDR2 FYNNEI.

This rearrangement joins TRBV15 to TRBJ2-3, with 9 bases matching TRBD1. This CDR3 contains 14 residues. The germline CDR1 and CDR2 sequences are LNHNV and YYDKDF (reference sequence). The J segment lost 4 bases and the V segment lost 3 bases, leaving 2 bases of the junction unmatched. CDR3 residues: CATSSRQGADTQYF. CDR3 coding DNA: TGTGCCACCAGCAGCCGACAGGGGGCAGATACGCAGTATTTT.

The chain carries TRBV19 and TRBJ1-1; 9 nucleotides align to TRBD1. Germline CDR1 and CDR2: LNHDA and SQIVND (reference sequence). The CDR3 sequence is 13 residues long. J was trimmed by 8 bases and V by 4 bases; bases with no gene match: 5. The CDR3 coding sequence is TGTGCCAGTAGTACCGGGACAGGGCGAGAAGCTTTCTTT. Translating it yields CASSTGTGREAFF.

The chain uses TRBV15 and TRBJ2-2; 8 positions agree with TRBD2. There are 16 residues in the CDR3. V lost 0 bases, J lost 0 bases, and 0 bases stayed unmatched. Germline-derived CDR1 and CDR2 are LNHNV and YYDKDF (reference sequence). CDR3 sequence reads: CATSRERGANTGELFF. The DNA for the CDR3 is TGTGCCACCAGCAGAGAGCGGGGGGCGAACACCGGGGAGCTGTTTTTT.

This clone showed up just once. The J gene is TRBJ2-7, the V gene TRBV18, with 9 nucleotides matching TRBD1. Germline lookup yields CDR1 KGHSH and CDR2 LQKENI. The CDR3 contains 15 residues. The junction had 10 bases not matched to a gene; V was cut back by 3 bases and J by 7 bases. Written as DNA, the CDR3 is TGTGCCAGCTCACCGGGGACAGGGTTAAGGCGGGAGCAGTACTTC. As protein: CASSPGTGLRREQYF.

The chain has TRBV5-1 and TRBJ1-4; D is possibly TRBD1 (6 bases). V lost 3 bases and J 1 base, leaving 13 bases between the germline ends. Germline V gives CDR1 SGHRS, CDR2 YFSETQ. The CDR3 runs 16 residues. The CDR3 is CASSSSGQITNEKLFF. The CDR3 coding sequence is TGCGCCAGCAGCTCTTCCGGACAGATAACTAATGAAAAACTGTTTTTT.

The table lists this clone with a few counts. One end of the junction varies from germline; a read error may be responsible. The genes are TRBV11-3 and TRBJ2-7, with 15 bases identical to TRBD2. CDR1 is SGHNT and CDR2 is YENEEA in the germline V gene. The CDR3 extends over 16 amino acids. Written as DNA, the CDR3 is TGTGCCAGCAGCTCGACTCCGGGACTAGCGGGAGGACCGCGGGACTTC. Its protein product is CASSSTPGLAGGPRDF.

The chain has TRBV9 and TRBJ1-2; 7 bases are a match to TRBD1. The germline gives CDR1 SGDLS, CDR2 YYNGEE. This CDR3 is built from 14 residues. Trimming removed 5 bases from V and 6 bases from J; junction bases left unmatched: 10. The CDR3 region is CASRPDRANDGYTF. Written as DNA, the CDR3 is TGTGCCAGCAGGCCAGACAGGGCGAATGATGGCTACACCTTC.

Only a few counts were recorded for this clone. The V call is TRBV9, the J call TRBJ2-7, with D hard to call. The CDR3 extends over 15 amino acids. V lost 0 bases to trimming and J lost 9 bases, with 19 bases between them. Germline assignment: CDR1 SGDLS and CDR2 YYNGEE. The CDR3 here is CASSVGPEKTDGQYF. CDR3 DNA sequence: TGTGCCAGCAGCGTAGGGCCGGAGAAGACGGACGGGCAGTACTTC. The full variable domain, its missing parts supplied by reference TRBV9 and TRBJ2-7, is DSGVTQTPKHLITATGQRVTLRCSPRSGDLSVYWYQQSLDQGLQFLIQYYNGEERAKGNILERFSAQQFPDLHSELNLSSLELGDSALYFCASSVGPEKTDGQYFGPGTRLTVT.

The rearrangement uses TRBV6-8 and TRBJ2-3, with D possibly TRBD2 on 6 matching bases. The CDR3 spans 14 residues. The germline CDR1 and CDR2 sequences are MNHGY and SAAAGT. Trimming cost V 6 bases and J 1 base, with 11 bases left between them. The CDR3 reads CASSTGLRTDTQYF. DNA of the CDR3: TGTGCCAGCAGCACGGGACTCCGCACAGATACGCAGTATTTT.

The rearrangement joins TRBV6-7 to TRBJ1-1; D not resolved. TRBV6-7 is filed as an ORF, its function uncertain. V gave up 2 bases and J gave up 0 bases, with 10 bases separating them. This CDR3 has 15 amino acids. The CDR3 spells CASSYDPQLNTEAFF. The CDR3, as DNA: TGTGCCAGCAGTTACGACCCCCAGCTGAACACTGAAGCTTTCTTT.

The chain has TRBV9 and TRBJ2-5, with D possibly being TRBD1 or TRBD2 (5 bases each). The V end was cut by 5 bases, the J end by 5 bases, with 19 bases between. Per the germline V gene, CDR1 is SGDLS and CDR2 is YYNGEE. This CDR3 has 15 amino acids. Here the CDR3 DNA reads TGTGCCAGCAGTTCCCAACCGGCAGGGAGCGAGACCCAGTACTTC. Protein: CASSSQPAGSETQYF.

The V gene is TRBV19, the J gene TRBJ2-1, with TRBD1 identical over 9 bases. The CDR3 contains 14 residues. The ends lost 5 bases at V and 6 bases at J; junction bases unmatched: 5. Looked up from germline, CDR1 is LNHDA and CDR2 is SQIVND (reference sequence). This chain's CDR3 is CASSPGQGFNEQFF. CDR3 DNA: TGTGCCAGTAGTCCGGGACAGGGATTCAATGAGCAGTTCTTC.

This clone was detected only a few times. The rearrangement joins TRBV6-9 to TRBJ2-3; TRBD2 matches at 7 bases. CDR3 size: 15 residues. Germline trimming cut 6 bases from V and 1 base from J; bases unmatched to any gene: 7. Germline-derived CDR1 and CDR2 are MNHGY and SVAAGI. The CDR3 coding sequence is TGTGCCAGCAGCCTTCGGGGGGACCGCACAGATACGCAGTATTTT. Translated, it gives CASSLRGDRTDTQYF.

The CDR3 DNA reads TGCGCCAGCAGCTTGGACACAGGGGGCAATGAGCAGTTCTTC. Translating it yields CASSLDTGGNEQFF. The rearrangement links TRBV5-1 to TRBJ2-1; 8 nucleotides line up with TRBD1. The germline gives CDR1 SGHRS, CDR2 YFSETQ. V shed 0 bases, J shed 6 bases, and the junction held 2 bases outside the gene matches. The CDR3 has 14 residues. The full variable domain, its missing parts supplied by reference TRBV5-1 and TRBJ2-1, is KAGVTQTPRYLIKTRGQQVTLSCSPISGHRSVSWYQQTPGQGLQFLFEYFSETQRNKGNFPGRFSGRQFSNSRSEMNVSTLELGDSALYLCASSLDTGGNEQFFGPGTRLTVL.